This entry features one T cell receptor beta chain sequence. The data were obtained in a study of shared clonotypes between healthy human individuals. Deep-level assay runs were performed. The authors split each subset's genomic DNA evenly across several immunoSEQ plates. Each PCR replicate from the sorted subsets contained about 200 ng DNA, which is about 30,000 T cell genomes. The protocol was immunoSEQ multiplex PCR, while the TCRdb copy is restricted to in-frame clones and leaves out a portion. Of 2 million to 2.5 million clones in the sample, 85% to 95% were seen once. The sample consisted of naive CD4+ T cells from PBMCs. The subset: CD45RA+ positively selected. This receptor was taken from a man aged 18 to 30 in good health. Some clones in this sample may be carry-over from other donors' samples.

The CDR3 here is CASLSQDSGLYEQYF. Written as DNA, the CDR3 is TGTGCCAGCCTCTCCCAAGACAGCGGACTATACGAGCAGTACTTC. The chain combines TRBV6-6 with TRBJ2-7; weak D call: TRBD2 (6 bases). This CDR3 has 15 amino acids. With 8 bases removed from V and 4 bases from J, the gap between germline ends came to 21 bases. Germline V gives CDR1 MNHNY, CDR2 SVGAGI (reference sequence).